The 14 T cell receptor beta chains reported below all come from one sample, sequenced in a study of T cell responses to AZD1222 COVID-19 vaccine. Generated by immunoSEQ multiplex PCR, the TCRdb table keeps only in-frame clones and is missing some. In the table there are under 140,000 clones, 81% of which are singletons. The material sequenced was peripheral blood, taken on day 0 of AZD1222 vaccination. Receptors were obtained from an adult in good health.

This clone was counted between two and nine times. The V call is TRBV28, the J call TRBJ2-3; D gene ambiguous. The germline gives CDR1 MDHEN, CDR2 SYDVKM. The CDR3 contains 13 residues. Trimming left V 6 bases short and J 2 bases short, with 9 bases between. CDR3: CASSPRPTDTQYF. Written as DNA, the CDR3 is TGTGCCAGCAGCCCCAGACCCACAGATACGCAGTATTTT.

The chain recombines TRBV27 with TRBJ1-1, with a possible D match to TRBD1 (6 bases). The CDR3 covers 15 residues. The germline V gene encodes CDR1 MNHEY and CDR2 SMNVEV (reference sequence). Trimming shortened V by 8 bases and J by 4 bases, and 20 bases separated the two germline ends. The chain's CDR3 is CASHTLEGTSTEAFF. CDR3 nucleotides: TGTGCCAGCCACACGTTGGAGGGGACAAGCACTGAAGCTTTCTTT.

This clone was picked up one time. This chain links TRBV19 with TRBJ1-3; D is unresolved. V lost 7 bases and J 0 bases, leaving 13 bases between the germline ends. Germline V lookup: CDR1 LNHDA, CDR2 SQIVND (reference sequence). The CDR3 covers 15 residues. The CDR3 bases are TGTGCCAGTACCCTGACTTCCAACTCTGGAAACACCATATATTTT. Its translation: CASTLTSNSGNTIYF.

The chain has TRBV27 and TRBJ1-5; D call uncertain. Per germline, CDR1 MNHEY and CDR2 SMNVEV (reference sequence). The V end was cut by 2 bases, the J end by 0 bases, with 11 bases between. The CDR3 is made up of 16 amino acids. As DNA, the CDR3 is TGTGCCAGCAGTTTAATGGGCACATCTAGCAATCAGCCCCAGCATTTT. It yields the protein CASSLMGTSSNQPQHF.

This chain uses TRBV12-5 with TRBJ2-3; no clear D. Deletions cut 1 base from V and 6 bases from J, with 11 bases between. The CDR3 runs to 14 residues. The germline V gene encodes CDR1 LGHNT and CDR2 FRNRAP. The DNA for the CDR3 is TGTGCTAGTGGTTTGGAGTCCGGAGAGGATACGCAGTATTTT. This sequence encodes CASGLESGEDTQYF.

CDR3 bases: TGTGCCAGCAGTTTATTGGGCTACGAGCAGTACTTC. Protein product: CASSLLGYEQYF. V gene TRBV28 combines with J gene TRBJ2-7; the D is unclear. V lost 1 base to trimming and J lost 3 bases, with 4 bases between them. CDR1 MDHEN and CDR2 SYDVKM come from the germline V gene. The CDR3 contains 12 residues.

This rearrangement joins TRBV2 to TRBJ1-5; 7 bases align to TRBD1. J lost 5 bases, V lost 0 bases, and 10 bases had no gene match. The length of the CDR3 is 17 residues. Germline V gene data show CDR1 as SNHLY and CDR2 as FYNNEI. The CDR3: CASSEALRQGRDQPQHF. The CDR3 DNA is TGTGCCAGCAGTGAAGCACTTCGACAGGGTCGGGATCAGCCCCAGCATTTT.

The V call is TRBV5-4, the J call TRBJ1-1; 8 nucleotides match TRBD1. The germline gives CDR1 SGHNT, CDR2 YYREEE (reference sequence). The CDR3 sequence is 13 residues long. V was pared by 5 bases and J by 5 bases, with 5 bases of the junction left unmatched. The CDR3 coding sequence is TGTGCCAGCAGTCGGGACAGGTGGACTGAAGCTTTCTTT. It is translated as CASSRDRWTEAFF.

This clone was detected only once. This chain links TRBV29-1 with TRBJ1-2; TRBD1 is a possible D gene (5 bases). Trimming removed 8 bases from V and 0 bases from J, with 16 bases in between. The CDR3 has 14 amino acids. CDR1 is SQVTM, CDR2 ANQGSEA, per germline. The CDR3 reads CSSRGRFTNYGYTF. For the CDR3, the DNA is TGCAGCTCCCGGGGGAGGTTTACTAACTATGGCTACACCTTC.

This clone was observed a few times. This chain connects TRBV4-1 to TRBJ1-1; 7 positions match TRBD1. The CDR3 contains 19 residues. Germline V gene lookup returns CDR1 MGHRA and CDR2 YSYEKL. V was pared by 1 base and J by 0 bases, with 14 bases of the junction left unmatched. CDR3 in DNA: TGCGCCAGCAGCCAAGGATTAGGAGAGGGGGCCCTATTGAACACTGAAGCTTTCTTT. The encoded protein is CASSQGLGEGALLNTEAFF.

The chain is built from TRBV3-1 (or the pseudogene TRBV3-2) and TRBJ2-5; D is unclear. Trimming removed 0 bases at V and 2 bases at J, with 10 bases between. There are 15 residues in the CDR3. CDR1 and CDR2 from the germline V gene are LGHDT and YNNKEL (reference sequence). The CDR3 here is CASSQDWVRQETQYF. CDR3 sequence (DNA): TGTGCCAGCAGCCAAGATTGGGTCCGACAAGAGACCCAGTACTTC.

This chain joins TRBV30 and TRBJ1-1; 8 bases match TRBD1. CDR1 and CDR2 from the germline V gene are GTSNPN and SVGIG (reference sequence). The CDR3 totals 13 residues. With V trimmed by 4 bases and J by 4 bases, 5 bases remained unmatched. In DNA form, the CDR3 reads TGTGCCTGGAACGAACAGGGGGGCACTGAAGCTTTCTTT. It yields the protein CAWNEQGGTEAFF.

CDR3 region: CASSSWEKLFF. CDR3 nucleotides: TGTGCCAGCTCTTCATGGGAAAAACTGTTTTTT. V and J are TRBV3-1 (or the pseudogene TRBV3-2) and TRBJ1-4; no clear D gene. This CDR3 is built from 11 residues. The V gene's germline CDR1 is LGHDT and CDR2 YNNKEL (reference sequence). V lost 8 bases and J lost 8, with 9 bases in between.

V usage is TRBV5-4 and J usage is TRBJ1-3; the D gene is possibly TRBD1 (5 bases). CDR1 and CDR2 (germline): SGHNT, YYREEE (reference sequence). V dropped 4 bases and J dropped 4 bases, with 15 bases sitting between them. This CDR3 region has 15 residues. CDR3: CASSGGLRSGNTIYF. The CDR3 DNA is TGTGCCAGCAGCGGGGGTCTTCGTTCGGGAAACACCATATATTTT.